This passage covers 20 T cell receptor beta chains from one sample sequenced in a study of identical twins. Via MiXCR, TCRdb re-called the 5' RACE reads, giving one row per CDR3 protein. The table lists hundreds of thousands of distinct CDR3 sequences, roughly 8% of them singletons, with about 0.98% in the top ten. The same sample was also used in a study of yellow fever vaccine responses in identical twins.

Sequencing was done on a sample of PBMCs. Receptor source: a woman younger than 35 in good health.

This clonotype was seen a handful of times. The V call is TRBV12-3 or TRBV12-4, the J call TRBJ2-7; a possible D gene is TRBD1 (6 bases). Trimming cost V 6 bases and J 9 bases, with 15 bases left between them. The CDR3 runs to 12 residues. CDR3 nucleotides: TGTGCCAGCAGCACCACGATGACAGGGCAGTACTTC. This codes for CASSTTMTGQYF.

This clonotype has just a few counts. V is TRBV9 and J is TRBJ2-3; 9 nucleotides match TRBD2. Germline V CDR1 and CDR2: SGDLS, YYNGEE. V gave up 0 bases and J gave up 2 bases; unmatched junction bases: 13. CDR3 length equals 19 residues. This CDR3 is CASSVELAGRSRHTDTQYF. CDR3 nucleotide sequence: TGTGCCAGCAGCGTAGAGCTAGCGGGGCGCTCCCGACACACAGATACGCAGTATTTT.

This clonotype was recorded a few times. The chain combines TRBV21-1 with TRBJ1-5. TRBV21-1 is a recognized pseudogene. The CDR3 runs to 14 residues. Here the CDR3 reads CASSKVWWNQPQHF. The CDR3 DNA follows: TGTGCCAGCAGCAAAGTATGGTGGAATCAGCCCCAGCATTTT.

The rearrangement links TRBV6-6 to TRBJ1-5; D gene uncertain. V was cut by 3 bases and J by 4 bases, with 4 bases left in between. The germline gives CDR1 MNHNY, CDR2 SVGAGI (reference sequence). The CDR3 is 12 residues long. Written as DNA, the CDR3 is TGTGCCAGCAGTTATGGAAATCAGCCCCAGCATTTT. Amino acid sequence: CASSYGNQPQHF.

There are many counts of this clonotype. The chain joins TRBV25-1 to TRBJ2-3; a possible D gene is TRBD1 (7 bases). Germline CDR1 is MGHDK and CDR2 is SYGVNS. V was cut by 8 bases and J by 4 bases, with 13 bases left in between. The CDR3 runs to 13 residues. CDR3: CASGGQGADTQYF. In DNA form, the CDR3 reads TGTGCCAGCGGAGGGCAGGGGGCAGATACGCAGTATTTT.

The CDR3 is CASRGLAGNYEQYF. The CDR3 coding sequence is TGTGCCAGCAGGGGACTAGCGGGGAACTACGAGCAGTACTTC. The chain couples TRBV27 to TRBJ2-7; 13 nucleotides match TRBD2. The CDR3 covers 14 residues. Germline CDR1 and CDR2: MNHEY and SMNVEV (reference sequence). Unmatched junction bases numbered 2, after V lost 6 bases and J lost 3 bases.

V is TRBV7-9 and J is TRBJ2-1; perhaps TRBD2 as D (6 bases). CDR3 length: 16 residues. The germline V gene encodes CDR1 SEHNR and CDR2 FQNEAQ (reference sequence). Between the trimmed V and J ends, which lost 5 bases and 4 bases, there was a span of 18 bases. DNA for the CDR3: TGTGCCAGCAGCGACGCCGGGGGAACTCTTTACAATGAGCAGTTCTTC. Its protein product is CASSDAGGTLYNEQFF.

V usage is TRBV4-2 and J usage is TRBJ2-1; 11 bases map to TRBD2. This CDR3 spans 16 amino acids. The junction had 6 bases not matched to a gene; V was cut back by 0 bases and J by 8 bases. Germline V lookup: CDR1 LGHNA, CDR2 YNFKEQ. DNA for the CDR3: TGTGCCAGCAGCCAAGAAGTTAGCGGGGGGGATGATGAGCAGTTCTTC. Protein sequence: CASSQEVSGGDDEQFF.

V is TRBV5-1 and J is TRBJ2-1; D possibly corresponds to TRBD1 (6 bases). V was pared by 3 bases and J by 0 bases, with 22 bases between. The CDR3 sequence is 19 residues long. CDR1 and CDR2 (germline): SGHRS, YFSETQ. The CDR3 here is CASSSYSGQFYSSYNEQFF. CDR3 nucleotide sequence: TGCGCCAGCAGCTCCTATTCCGGACAGTTCTACAGCTCCTACAATGAGCAGTTCTTC. Combining the CDR3 with reference TRBV5-1 and TRBJ2-1 gives the whole variable domain KAGVTQTPRYLIKTRGQQVTLSCSPISGHRSVSWYQQTPGQGLQFLFEYFSETQRNKGNFPGRFSGRQFSNSRSEMNVSTLELGDSALYLCASSSYSGQFYSSYNEQFFGPGTRLTVL.

The table lists this clonotype with a few counts. The chain uses TRBV20-1 and TRBJ2-1, with 13 bases fitting TRBD2. CDR1 is DFQATT and CDR2 is SNEGSKA in the germline V gene (reference sequence). V lost 5 bases to trimming and J lost 1 base; unmatched junction nucleotides: 5. The CDR3 runs to 16 residues. The DNA for the CDR3 is TGCAGTGCTCACCCGACTAGCGGGGGGTCCTACAATGAGCAGTTCTTC. Translation: CSAHPTSGGSYNEQFF.

The chain is built from TRBV5-1 and TRBJ2-1; 15 nucleotides align to TRBD2. This CDR3 region has 17 residues. V lost 4 bases and J lost 7; bases outside the gene matches: 9. CDR1 is SGHRS, CDR2 YFSETQ, per germline. CDR3 nucleotide sequence: TGCGCCAGCAGCCCTGGACTAGCGGGAGGGCCTAGGAATGAGCAGTTCTTC. Protein sequence: CASSPGLAGGPRNEQFF. The complete variable domain, with remaining parts taken from reference TRBV5-1 and TRBJ2-1, reads KAGVTQTPRYLIKTRGQQVTLSCSPISGHRSVSWYQQTPGQGLQFLFEYFSETQRNKGNFPGRFSGRQFSNSRSEMNVSTLELGDSALYLCASSPGLAGGPRNEQFFGPGTRLTVL.

This clonotype came up many times. V and J are TRBV7-2 and TRBJ2-1, with 7 bases aligning to TRBD2. Germline assignment: CDR1 SGHTA and CDR2 FQGNSA. V gave up 6 bases and J gave up 10 bases; unmatched junction bases: 18. The CDR3 is 16 residues long. The CDR3, as DNA: TGTGCCAGCAGACACCATGGACTAGAGCAACGGGGGGAGCAGTTCTTC. It yields the protein CASRHHGLEQRGEQFF.

The chain joins TRBV7-2 to TRBJ2-1; 10 bases fit TRBD1. V shed 5 bases, J shed 6 bases, and the junction held 7 bases outside the gene matches. The CDR3 has 15 residues. Germline V gene data show CDR1 as SGHTA and CDR2 as FQGNSA. CDR3 nucleotide sequence: TGTGCCAGCAGCCGCAAGGGACAGGGGTTCAATGAGCAGTTCTTC. Encoded protein: CASSRKGQGFNEQFF.

This clonotype was observed a few times. The chain combines TRBV9 with TRBJ1-1, with D possibly matching TRBD1 (6 bases). Germline CDR1 reads SGDLS; CDR2 reads YYNGEE. CDR3 length: 14 residues. The ends were cut back, 3 bases at V and 8 bases at J, with 17 bases in the middle. CDR3: CASSAQPTGKEAFF. Here the CDR3 DNA reads TGTGCCAGCAGCGCCCAACCTACAGGGAAAGAAGCTTTCTTT. The full variable domain, completed using reference TRBV9 and TRBJ1-1, is DSGVTQTPKHLITATGQRVTLRCSPRSGDLSVYWYQQSLDQGLQFLIQYYNGEERAKGNILERFSAQQFPDLHSELNLSSLELGDSALYFCASSAQPTGKEAFFGQGTRLTVV.

Only a few counts were recorded for this clonotype. The chain employs TRBV7-9 and TRBJ2-7; 9 nucleotides line up with TRBD2. CDR1 and CDR2 (germline): SEHNR, FQNEAQ (reference sequence). There are 15 residues in the CDR3. V was clipped by 5 bases and J by 7 bases; unmatched bases: 12. This CDR3 is CASSRSGRESGEQYF. The CDR3 bases are TGTGCCAGCAGCCGTAGCGGGAGAGAATCGGGGGAGCAGTACTTC.

There are a few counts of this clonotype. The chain joins TRBV14 to TRBJ2-4, with TRBD1 matching over 9 bases. CDR1 SGHDN and CDR2 FVKESK come from the germline V gene. With 4 bases clipped from V and 6 bases from J, the junction kept 7 bases outside the gene matches. The CDR3 totals 15 residues. The CDR3 DNA follows: TGTGCCAGCAGCCCTGGACAGGGGAGGGGAAACATTCAGTACTTC. Translation: CASSPGQGRGNIQYF.

This clonotype was found a few times. The chain combines TRBV20-1 with TRBJ2-1; maybe TRBD2 (6 bases). The germline CDR1 and CDR2 sequences are DFQATT and SNEGSKA (reference sequence). CDR3 length: 16 residues. V shed 0 bases and J shed 5 bases, with 17 bases lying between them. In nucleotides, the CDR3 is TGCAGTGCTAGAGATTCTTGGATCGGCGGGGACAATGAGCAGTTCTTC. Residues: CSARDSWIGGDNEQFF.

The sample holds a few counts of this clonotype. CDR3 amino acids: CASSLAARVSYEQYF. DNA of the CDR3: TGCGCCAGCAGCTTGGCGGCCAGGGTTTCCTACGAGCAGTACTTC. The rearrangement joins TRBV5-1 to TRBJ2-7; a possible D gene is TRBD1 (5 bases). The CDR3 totals 15 residues. Germline V gene data show CDR1 as SGHRS and CDR2 as YFSETQ. Trimming cost V 0 bases and J 1 base, with 11 bases left between them.

This clonotype was picked up many times. The chain couples TRBV12-3 or TRBV12-4 to TRBJ2-3; 7 bases agree with TRBD2. CDR3 size: 16 residues. The trim removed 3 bases at V and 0 bases at J, leaving 6 bases unmatched. The CDR3 DNA is TGTGCCAGCAGTTTGTTGGCGGGGGTTAGCACAGATACGCAGTATTTT. Translation gives CASSLLAGVSTDTQYF.

For the CDR3, the DNA is TGCAGTGCTATGGGCCGGGACAGAAACTACGAGCAGTACTTC. This gives the protein CSAMGRDRNYEQYF. V and J are TRBV20-1 and TRBJ2-7; TRBD1 aligns across 7 bases. Trimming at V came to 4 bases and at J to 3 bases, leaving 9 bases not matched to a gene. CDR1 and CDR2 from the germline V gene are DFQATT and SNEGSKA (reference sequence). The CDR3 loop spans 14 amino acids.